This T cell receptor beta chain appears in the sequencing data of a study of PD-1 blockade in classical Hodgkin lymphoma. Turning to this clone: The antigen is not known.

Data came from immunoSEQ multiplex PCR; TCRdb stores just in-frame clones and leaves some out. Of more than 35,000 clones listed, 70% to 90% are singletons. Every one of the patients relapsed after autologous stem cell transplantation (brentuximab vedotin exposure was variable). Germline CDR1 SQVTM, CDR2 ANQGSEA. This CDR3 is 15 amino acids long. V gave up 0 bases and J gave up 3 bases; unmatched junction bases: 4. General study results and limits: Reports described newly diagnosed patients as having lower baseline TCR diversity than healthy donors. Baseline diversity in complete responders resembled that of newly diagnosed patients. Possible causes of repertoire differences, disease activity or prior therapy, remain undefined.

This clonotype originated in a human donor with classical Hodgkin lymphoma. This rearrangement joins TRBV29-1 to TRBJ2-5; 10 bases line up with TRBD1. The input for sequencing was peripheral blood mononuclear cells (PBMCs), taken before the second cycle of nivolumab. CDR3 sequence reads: CSVEDQDRGEETQYF. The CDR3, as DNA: TGCAGCGTTGAAGATCAGGACAGGGGGGAAGAGACCCAGTACTTC.